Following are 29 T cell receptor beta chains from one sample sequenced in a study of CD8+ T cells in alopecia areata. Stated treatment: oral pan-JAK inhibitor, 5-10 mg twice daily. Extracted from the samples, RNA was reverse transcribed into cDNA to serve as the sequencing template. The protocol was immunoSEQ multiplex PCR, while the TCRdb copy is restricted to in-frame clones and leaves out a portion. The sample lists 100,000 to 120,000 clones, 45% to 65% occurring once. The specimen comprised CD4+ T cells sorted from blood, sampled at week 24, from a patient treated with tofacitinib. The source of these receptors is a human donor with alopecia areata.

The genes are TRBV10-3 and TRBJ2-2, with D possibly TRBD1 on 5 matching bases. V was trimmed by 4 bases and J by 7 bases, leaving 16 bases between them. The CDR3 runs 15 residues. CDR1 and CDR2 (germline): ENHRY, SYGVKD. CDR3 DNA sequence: TGTGCCATCAGTGCCAAGGGGCATGGGAACGGGGAGCTGTTTTTT. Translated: CAISAKGHGNGELFF.

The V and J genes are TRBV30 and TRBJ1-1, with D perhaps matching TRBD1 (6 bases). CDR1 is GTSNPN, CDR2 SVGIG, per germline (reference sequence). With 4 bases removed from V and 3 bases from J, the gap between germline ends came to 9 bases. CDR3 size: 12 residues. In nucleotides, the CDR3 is TGTGCCTGGACGGGGGCTTACACTGAAGCTTTCTTT. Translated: CAWTGAYTEAFF.

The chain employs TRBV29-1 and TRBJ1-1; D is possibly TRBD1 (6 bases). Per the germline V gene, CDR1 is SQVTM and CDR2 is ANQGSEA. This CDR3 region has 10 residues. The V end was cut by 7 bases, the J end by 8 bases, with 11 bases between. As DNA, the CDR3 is TGCAGCGGAGGCGACAGGGAAGCTTTCTTT. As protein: CSGGDREAFF.

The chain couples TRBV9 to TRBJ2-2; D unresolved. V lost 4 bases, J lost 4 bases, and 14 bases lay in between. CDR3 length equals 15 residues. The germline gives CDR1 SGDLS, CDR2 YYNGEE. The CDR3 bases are TGTGCCAGCAGCCCAAGGCTGGTATCCACCGGGGAGCTGTTTTTT. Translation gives CASSPRLVSTGELFF.

CDR3 sequence: CSVEVGESGYTF. CDR3 coding DNA: TGCAGCGTTGAAGTCGGGGAAAGTGGCTACACCTTC. The chain couples TRBV29-1 to TRBJ1-2, with unresolved D. CDR3 length: 12 residues. The V gene's germline CDR1 is SQVTM and CDR2 ANQGSEA. The V and J ends lost 1 base and 7 bases respectively, with 10 bases between them.

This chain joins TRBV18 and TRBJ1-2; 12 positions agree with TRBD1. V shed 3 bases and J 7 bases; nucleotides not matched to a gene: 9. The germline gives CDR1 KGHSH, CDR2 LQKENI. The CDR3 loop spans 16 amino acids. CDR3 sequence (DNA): TGTGCCAGCTCACCGACTCCGGGACAGGGGGCAAGTGGCTACACCTTC. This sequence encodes CASSPTPGQGASGYTF.

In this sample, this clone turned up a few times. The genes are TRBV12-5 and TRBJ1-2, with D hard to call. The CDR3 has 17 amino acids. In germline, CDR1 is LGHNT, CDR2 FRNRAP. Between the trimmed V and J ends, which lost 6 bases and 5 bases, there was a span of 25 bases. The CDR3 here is CASGLSGQEKGLYGYTF. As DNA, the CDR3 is TGTGCTAGTGGGTTGAGTGGGCAGGAGAAGGGCCTTTATGGCTACACCTTC.

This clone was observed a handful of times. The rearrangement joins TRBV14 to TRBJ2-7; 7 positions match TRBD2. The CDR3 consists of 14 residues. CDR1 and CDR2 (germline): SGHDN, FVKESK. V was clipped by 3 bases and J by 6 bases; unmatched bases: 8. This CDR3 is CASSQVPTGGEQYF. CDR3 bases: TGTGCCAGCAGCCAGGTCCCGACGGGGGGCGAGCAGTACTTC. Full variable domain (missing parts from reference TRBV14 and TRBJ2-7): EAGVTQFPSHSVIEKGQTVTLRCDPISGHDNLYWYRRVMGKEIKFLLHFVKESKQDESGMPNNRFLAERTGGTYSTLKVQPAELEDSGVYFCASSQVPTGGEQYFGPGTRLTVT.

The CDR3 sequence: CAWSAGDRTPLKQYF. CDR3 in DNA: TGTGCCTGGAGTGCGGGAGACAGAACGCCCCTGAAGCAGTACTTC. The chain has TRBV30 and TRBJ2-7, with D possibly matching TRBD2 (6 bases). The V gene's germline CDR1 is GTSNPN and CDR2 SVGIG (reference sequence). The ends were cut back, 1 base at V and 8 bases at J, with 21 bases in the middle. CDR3 length equals 15 residues.

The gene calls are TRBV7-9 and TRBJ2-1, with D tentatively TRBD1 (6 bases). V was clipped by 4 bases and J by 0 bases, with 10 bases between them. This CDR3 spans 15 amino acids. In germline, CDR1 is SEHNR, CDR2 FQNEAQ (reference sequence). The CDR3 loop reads CASSSTGSSYNEQFF. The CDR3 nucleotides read TGTGCCAGCAGCTCTACAGGGAGCTCCTACAATGAGCAGTTCTTC.

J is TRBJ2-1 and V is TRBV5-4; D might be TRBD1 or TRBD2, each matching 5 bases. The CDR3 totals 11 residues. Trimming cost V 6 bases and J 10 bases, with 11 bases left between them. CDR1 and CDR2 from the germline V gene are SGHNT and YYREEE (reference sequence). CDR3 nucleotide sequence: TGTGCCAGCACCCGGGGCCGCGAGCAGTTCTTC. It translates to CASTRGREQFF.

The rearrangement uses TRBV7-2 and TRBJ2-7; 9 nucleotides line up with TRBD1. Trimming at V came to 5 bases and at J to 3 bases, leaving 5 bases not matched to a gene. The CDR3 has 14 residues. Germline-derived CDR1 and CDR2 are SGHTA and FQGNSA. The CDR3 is CASSPQGQGYEQYF. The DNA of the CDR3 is TGTGCCAGCAGCCCTCAGGGACAGGGCTACGAGCAGTACTTC.

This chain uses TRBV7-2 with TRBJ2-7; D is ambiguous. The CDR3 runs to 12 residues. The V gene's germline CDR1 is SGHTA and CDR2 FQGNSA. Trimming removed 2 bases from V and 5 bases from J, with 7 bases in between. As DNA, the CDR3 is TGTGCCAGCAGCTTACGGGTCAACGAGCAGTACTTC. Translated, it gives CASSLRVNEQYF.

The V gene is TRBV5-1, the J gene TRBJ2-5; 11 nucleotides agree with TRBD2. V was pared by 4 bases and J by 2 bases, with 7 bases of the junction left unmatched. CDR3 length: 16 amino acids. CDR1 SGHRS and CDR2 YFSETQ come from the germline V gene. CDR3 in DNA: TGCGCCAGCAGCCCGGGACTAGCGGACTATCAAGAGACCCAGTACTTC. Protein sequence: CASSPGLADYQETQYF. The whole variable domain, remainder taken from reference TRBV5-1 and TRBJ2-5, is KAGVTQTPRYLIKTRGQQVTLSCSPISGHRSVSWYQQTPGQGLQFLFEYFSETQRNKGNFPGRFSGRQFSNSRSEMNVSTLELGDSALYLCASSPGLADYQETQYFGPGTRLLVL.

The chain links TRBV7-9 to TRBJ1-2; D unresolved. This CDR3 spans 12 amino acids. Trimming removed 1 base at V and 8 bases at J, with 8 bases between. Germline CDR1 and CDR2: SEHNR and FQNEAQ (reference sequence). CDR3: CASSLEASGYTF. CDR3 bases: TGTGCCAGCAGCTTAGAGGCGTCCGGCTACACCTTC.

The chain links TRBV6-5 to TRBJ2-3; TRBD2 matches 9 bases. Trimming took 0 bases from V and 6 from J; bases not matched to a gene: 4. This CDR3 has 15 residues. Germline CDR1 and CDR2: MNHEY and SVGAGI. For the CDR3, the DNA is TGTGCCAGCAGTTACTCGCTAGCGGGGTTGGATACGCAGTATTTT. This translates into CASSYSLAGLDTQYF.

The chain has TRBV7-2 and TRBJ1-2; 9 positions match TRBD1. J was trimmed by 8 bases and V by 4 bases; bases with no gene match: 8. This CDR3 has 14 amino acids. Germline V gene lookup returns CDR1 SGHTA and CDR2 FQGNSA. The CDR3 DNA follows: TGTGCCAGCAGCTCAGCCGGGACAGGGAGAGGCTACACCTTC. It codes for CASSSAGTGRGYTF.

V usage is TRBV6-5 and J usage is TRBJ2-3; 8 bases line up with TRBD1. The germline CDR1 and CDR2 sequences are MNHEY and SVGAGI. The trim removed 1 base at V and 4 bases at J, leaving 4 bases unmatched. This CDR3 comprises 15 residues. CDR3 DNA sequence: TGTGCCAGCAGTTACTACCAGGGGGCAGCAGATACGCAGTATTTT. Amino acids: CASSYYQGAADTQYF.

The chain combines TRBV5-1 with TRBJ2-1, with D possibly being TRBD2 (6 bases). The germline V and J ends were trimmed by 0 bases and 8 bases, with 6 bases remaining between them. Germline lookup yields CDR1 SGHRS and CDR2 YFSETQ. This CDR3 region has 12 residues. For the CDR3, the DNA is TGCGCCAGCAGCTTGGAGCGGGATGAGCAGTTCTTC. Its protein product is CASSLERDEQFF.

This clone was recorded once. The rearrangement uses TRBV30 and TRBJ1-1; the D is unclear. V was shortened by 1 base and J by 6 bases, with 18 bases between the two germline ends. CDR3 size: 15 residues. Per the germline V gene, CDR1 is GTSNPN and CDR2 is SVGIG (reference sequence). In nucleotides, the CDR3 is TGTGCCTGGAGTGGGTTGGGAATCGGAGGCTCTGAAGCTTTCTTT. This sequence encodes CAWSGLGIGGSEAFF.

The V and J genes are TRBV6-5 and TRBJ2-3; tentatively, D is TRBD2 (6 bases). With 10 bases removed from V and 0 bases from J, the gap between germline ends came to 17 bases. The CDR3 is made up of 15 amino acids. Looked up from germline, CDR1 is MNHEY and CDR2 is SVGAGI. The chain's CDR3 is CAISPPGGSTDTQYF. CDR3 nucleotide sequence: TGTGCCATCAGCCCCCCCGGGGGTAGCACAGATACGCAGTATTTT.

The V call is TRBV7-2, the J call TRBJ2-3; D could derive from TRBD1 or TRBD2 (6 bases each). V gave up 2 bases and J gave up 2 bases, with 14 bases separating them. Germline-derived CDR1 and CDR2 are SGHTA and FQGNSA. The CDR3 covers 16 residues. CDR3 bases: TGTGCCAGCAGCTTAACGTGGGGGGCCTACACAGATACGCAGTATTTT. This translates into CASSLTWGAYTDTQYF. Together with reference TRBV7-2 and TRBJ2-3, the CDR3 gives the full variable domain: GAGVSQSPSNKVTEKGKDVELRCDPISGHTALYWYRQSLGQGLEFLIYFQGNSAPDKSGLPSDRFSAERTGGSVSTLTIQRTQQEDSAVYLCASSLTWGAYTDTQYFGPGTRLTVL.

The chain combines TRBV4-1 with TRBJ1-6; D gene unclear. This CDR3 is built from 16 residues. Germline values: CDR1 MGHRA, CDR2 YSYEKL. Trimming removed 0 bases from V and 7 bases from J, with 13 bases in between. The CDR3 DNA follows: TGCGCCAGCAGCCAAGAACCCCAGCCGAGGAATTCACCCCTCCACTTT. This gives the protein CASSQEPQPRNSPLHF.

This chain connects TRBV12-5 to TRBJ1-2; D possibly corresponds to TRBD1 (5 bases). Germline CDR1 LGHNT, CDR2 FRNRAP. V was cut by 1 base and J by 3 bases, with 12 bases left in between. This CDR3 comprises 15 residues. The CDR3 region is CASGLGRDPHYGYTF. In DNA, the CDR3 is TGTGCTAGTGGTTTGGGCCGGGACCCTCACTATGGCTACACCTTC.

Written as DNA, the CDR3 is TGTGCCTGGAGTCCCAACCTGCCGAACACCGGGGAGCTGTTTTTT. Translating it yields CAWSPNLPNTGELFF. The chain employs TRBV30 and TRBJ2-2; D unclear. The CDR3 runs to 15 residues. V lost 2 bases to trimming and J lost 0 bases, with 10 bases between them. Germline loops: CDR1 GTSNPN, CDR2 SVGIG (reference sequence).

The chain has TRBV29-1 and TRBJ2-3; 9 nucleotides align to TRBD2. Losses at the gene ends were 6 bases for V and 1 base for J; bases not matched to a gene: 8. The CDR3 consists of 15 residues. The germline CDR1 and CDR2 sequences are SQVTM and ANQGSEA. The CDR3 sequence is CSVGRKRGGTDTQYF. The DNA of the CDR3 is TGCAGCGTCGGTCGTAAGCGGGGGGGCACAGATACGCAGTATTTT.

The CDR3 loop reads CAWSGGRSNQPQHF. The CDR3 DNA reads TGTGCCTGGAGTGGGGGACGGAGCAATCAGCCCCAGCATTTT. The chain couples TRBV30 to TRBJ1-5; a possible D gene is TRBD1 (5 bases). V lost 1 base to trimming and J lost 1 base, with 8 bases between them. This CDR3 spans 14 amino acids. In germline, CDR1 is GTSNPN, CDR2 SVGIG (reference sequence). The full variable domain, rest sourced from reference TRBV30 and TRBJ1-5, is SQTIHQWPATLVQPVGSPLSLECTVEGTSNPNLYWYRQAAGRGLQLLFYSVGIGQISSEVPQNLSASRPQDRQFILSSKKLLLSDSGFYLCAWSGGRSNQPQHFGDGTRLSIL.

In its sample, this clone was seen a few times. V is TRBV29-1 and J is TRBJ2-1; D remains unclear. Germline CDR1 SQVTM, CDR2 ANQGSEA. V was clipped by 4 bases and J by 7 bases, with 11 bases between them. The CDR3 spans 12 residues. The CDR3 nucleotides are TGCAGCGTTGTACTCCCGTGGAATGAGCAGTTCTTC. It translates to CSVVLPWNEQFF.

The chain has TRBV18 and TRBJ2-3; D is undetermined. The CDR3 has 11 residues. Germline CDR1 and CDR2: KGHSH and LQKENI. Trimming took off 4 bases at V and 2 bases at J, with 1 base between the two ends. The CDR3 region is CASSLTDTQYF. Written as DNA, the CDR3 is TGTGCCAGCTCACTCACAGATACGCAGTATTTT.